This is a list of T cell receptor beta chains from one sample in a study of cytomegalovirus exposure and HLA in healthy donors. Assay used: immunoSEQ multiplex PCR; TCRdb lists only in-frame clones, some missing. The sample includes over 250,000 clones, around 66% of them seen just once. Sequences were obtained from PBMCs. The receptors originated from a female donor in good health and CMV-seronegative. Each CDR3 is given with its conserved first and last residue. A D gene is named only where the DNA matches it firmly. Rows may omit the clone size; those that give it use once, few, many or a size class.

clone size | D gene | J gene | CDR3 length | V gene | CDR3 protein | CDR3 DNA
NA | TRBD1 | TRBJ1-3 | 16 | TRBV7-7 | CASSLRDRGPGNTIYF | TGTGCTAGCAGCTTACGGGACAGGGGGCCGGGAAACACCATATATTTT
NA | NA | TRBJ1-4 | 12 | TRBV28 | CASSFLLEKLFF | TGTGCCAGCAGTTTCTTACTTGAAAAACTGTTTTTT
NA | TRBD1 | TRBJ2-7 | 14 | TRBV28 | CASSETGSAYEQYF | TGTGCCAGCAGCGAGACAGGGTCTGCCTACGAGCAGTACTTC
NA | NA | TRBJ2-3 | 14 | TRBV7-3 | CASSSGQTTDTQYF | TGTGCCAGCAGCTCGGGACAAACCACAGATACGCAGTATTTT
NA | NA | TRBJ2-7 | 14 | TRBV9 | CASSKRDNHYEQYF | TGTGCCAGCAGCAAACGGGACAACCACTACGAGCAGTACTTC
once | TRBD2 | TRBJ2-1 | 14 | TRBV5-1 | CASSFLSGSYEQFF | TGCGCCAGCAGCTTTCTTAGCGGGAGTTATGAGCAGTTCTTC
NA | TRBD1 | TRBJ2-5 | 14 | TRBV19 | CASSSTGSWETQYF | TGTGCCAGTAGTTCGACAGGGTCATGGGAGACCCAGTACTTC
once | TRBD1 | TRBJ1-2 | 13 | TRBV5-1 | CASSAGTGYGYTF | TGCGCCAGCAGCGCCGGGACAGGCTATGGCTACACCTTC
once | TRBD1 | TRBJ1-1 | 18 | TRBV5-6 | CASSPAGTGRRMNTEAFF | TGTGCCAGCAGTCCTGCAGGGACAGGGCGCAGAATGAACACTGAAGCTTTCTTT
NA | TRBD2 | TRBJ2-1 | 14 | TRBV19 | CASALGLAGGVEFF | TGTGCCAGTGCCCTGGGACTAGCGGGAGGGGTGGAGTTCTTC
few | NA | TRBJ1-2 | 12 | TRBV28 | CASHDRNYGYTF | TGTGCCAGCCACGACAGGAACTATGGCTACACCTTC
NA | NA | TRBJ2-7 | 14 | TRBV7-9 | CSSSPRDGTYEQYF | TGTTCCAGCAGCCCGCGGGACGGTACCTACGAGCAGTACTTC
NA | NA | TRBJ2-7 | 14 | TRBV5-1 | CASSVSSATYEQYF | TGCGCCAGCAGCGTCTCTAGCGCTACCTACGAGCAGTACTTC
NA | TRBD2 | TRBJ2-7 | 16 | TRBV7-6 | CASTPIRPGLADEQYF | TGTGCCAGCACGCCCATCAGACCGGGACTAGCGGACGAGCAGTACTTC
NA | NA | TRBJ2-7 | 14 | TRBV7-8 | CASSFIPGIYEQYF | TGTGCCAGCAGCTTCATACCCGGGATCTACGAGCAGTACTTC
NA | NA | TRBJ2-1 | 15 | TRBV9 | CASSGDFLRYNEQFF | TGTGCCAGCAGCGGGGACTTCCTCCGCTACAATGAGCAGTTCTTC
NA | TRBD1 | TRBJ2-7 | 14 | TRBV5-1 | CASSLETGNYEQYF | TGCGCCAGCAGCTTGGAGACAGGGAACTACGAGCAGTACTTC
NA | TRBD1 | TRBJ2-1 | 14 | TRBV30 | CAWETGGRGNEQFF | TGTGCCTGGGAGACAGGGGGAAGGGGCAATGAGCAGTTCTTC
NA | TRBD1 | TRBJ1-5 | 15 | TRBV5-1 | CASSSGQGAGQPQHF | TGCGCCAGCAGCTCGGGACAGGGGGCTGGTCAGCCCCAGCATTTT
once | TRBD2 | TRBJ2-3 | 12 | TRBV11-2 | CAVLAGGGTQYF | TGTGCAGTACTAGCGGGGGGTGGGACGCAGTATTTT
NA | NA | TRBJ2-7 | 18 | TRBV19 | CASSIDWTSGKVSYEQYF | TGTGCCAGTAGTATTGATTGGACTTCGGGGAAAGTCTCTTACGAGCAGTACTTC
NA | NA | TRBJ1-2 | 14 | TRBV7-9 | CSSSSQGRSVGYTF | TGTTCCAGCAGTTCACAGGGAAGGTCGGTTGGCTACACCTTC
NA | NA | TRBJ2-5 | 13 | TRBV5-1 | CASSLLGSGTQYF | TGCGCCAGCAGCTTGCTCGGGAGTGGGACCCAGTACTTC
NA | NA | TRBJ2-5 | 18 | TRBV5-1 | CASSSRSQAGARQETQYF | TGCGCCAGCAGCTCCCGGAGCCAAGCAGGGGCCCGCCAAGAGACCCAGTACTTC
NA | TRBD1 | TRBJ2-2 | 15 | TRBV5-1 | CASSPTTGVAGELFF | TGCGCCAGCAGCCCAACGACAGGGGTTGCAGGGGAGCTGTTTTTT
few | NA | TRBJ2-3 | 16 | TRBV6-5 | CASSYSTALITDTQYF | TGTGCCAGCAGTTACTCGACAGCTCTTATAACAGATACGCAGTATTTT
NA | NA | TRBJ1-2 | 13 | TRBV10-3 | CAISENSNYGYTF | TGTGCCATCAGTGAAAACAGCAACTATGGCTACACCTTC
few | NA | TRBJ1-3 | 13 | TRBV10-3 | CAISIQSGNTIYF | TGTGCCATCAGTATCCAATCTGGAAACACCATATATTTT
few | TRBD1 | TRBJ1-5 | 15 | TRBV5-1 | CASSPTGVGNQPQHF | TGCGCCAGCAGTCCTACAGGGGTCGGCAATCAGCCCCAGCATTTT
NA | NA | TRBJ2-1 | 13 | TRBV6-5 | CASSYLSSNEQFF | TGTGCCAGCAGTTACCTCTCGAGCAATGAGCAGTTCTTC
NA | NA | TRBJ2-5 | 17 | TRBV25-1 | CASSEYLRTSERETQYF | TGTGCCAGCAGTGAATACCTCAGAACATCTGAACGAGAGACCCAGTACTTC
NA | TRBD1 | TRBJ1-2 | 16 | TRBV7-7 | CASSSLRTGGFFGYTF | TGTGCTAGCAGCTCCCTCCGGACAGGCGGGTTTTTTGGCTACACCTTC
NA | TRBD1 | TRBJ2-7 | 14 | TRBV7-9 | CSSSRKGASYEQYF | TGTTCCAGCAGTCGAAAGGGGGCTTCCTACGAGCAGTACTTC
once | NA | TRBJ1-3 | 16 | TRBV27 | CASSSHGATSGNTIYF | TGTGCCAGCAGTTCCCATGGGGCAACTTCTGGAAACACCATATATTTT
NA | NA | TRBJ1-3 | 14 | TRBV6-1 | CATTYRRSGNTIYF | TGTGCCACGACCTACCGCAGGTCTGGAAACACCATATATTTT
NA | TRBD1 | TRBJ2-1 | 16 | TRBV13 | CASSWTGGSSYNEQFF | TGTGCCAGCAGTTGGACAGGGGGCAGCTCCTACAATGAGCAGTTCTTC
few | TRBD1 | TRBJ1-5 | 15 | TRBV5-1 | CASSPTGGFNQPQHF | TGCGCCAGCAGCCCCACAGGGGGCTTCAATCAGCCCCAGCATTTT
once | NA | TRBJ2-1 | 17 | TRBV4-2 | CASSQEGDTLRSNEQFF | TGTGCCAGCAGCCAAGAAGGGGATACTCTTCGAAGCAATGAGCAGTTCTTC
once | NA | TRBJ1-6 | 12 | TRBV27 | CASSSDGSPLHF | TGTGCCAGCAGTTCCGACGGGTCACCCCTCCACTTT
once | TRBD2 | TRBJ2-1 | 19 | TRBV5-6 | CASSSTRTSGSLIHNEQFF | TGTGCCAGCAGCTCGACCCGGACTAGCGGGAGTCTCATCCACAATGAGCAGTTCTTC
once | NA | TRBJ2-2 | 15 | TRBV19 | CASSSSLSNTGELFF | TGTGCCAGTAGTAGTAGCCTATCGAACACCGGGGAGCTGTTTTTT
NA | NA | TRBJ1-5 | 16 | TRBV21-1 | CASSKAVRGHHQPQHF | TGTGCCAGCAGCAAAGCGGTCAGGGGGCACCATCAGCCCCAGCATTTT
NA | NA | TRBJ2-3 | 15 | TRBV14 | CASSLGSAYTDTQYF | TGTGCCAGCAGCCTCGGGTCAGCCTACACAGATACGCAGTATTTT
NA | NA | TRBJ2-1 | 14 | TRBV6-5 | CASSPRGSYNEQFF | TGTGCCAGCAGTCCGAGGGGGTCTTACAATGAGCAGTTCTTC
NA | TRBD1 | TRBJ1-1 | 14 | TRBV29-1 | CSVAGTGADTEAFF | TGCAGCGTTGCGGGGACAGGGGCGGACACTGAAGCTTTCTTT
few | TRBD1 | TRBJ2-6 | 18 | TRBV5-1 | CASSFRDREPSGANVLTF | TGCGCCAGCAGCTTTCGGGACAGGGAACCATCTGGGGCCAACGTCCTGACTTTC
NA | NA | TRBJ1-1 | 10 | TRBV29-1 | CSARGVEAFF | TGCAGCGCCAGGGGAGTTGAAGCTTTCTTT
NA | NA | TRBJ1-3 | 14 | TRBV5-1 | CASSLTSSGNTIYF | TGCGCCAGCAGTCTGACAAGTTCTGGAAACACCATATATTTT
NA | TRBD2 | TRBJ2-7 | 16 | TRBV4-2 | CASSQEPSGPSYEQYF | TGTGCCAGCAGCCAAGAACCTAGCGGCCCTTCCTACGAGCAGTACTTC
NA | NA | TRBJ1-2 | 14 | TRBV11-3 | CAPGGRTPKYGYTF | TGTGCCCCCGGTGGGAGGACACCGAAGTATGGCTACACCTTC
NA | TRBD2 | TRBJ2-2 | 15 | TRBV7-2 | CASSRSGSGTGELFF | TGTGCCAGCAGCCGTAGCGGGAGCGGAACCGGGGAGCTGTTTTTT
few | NA | TRBJ1-5 | 15 | TRBV7-2 | CASSVGPYSNQPQHF | TGTGCCAGCAGCGTGGGCCCCTATAGCAATCAGCCCCAGCATTTT
NA | NA | TRBJ2-2 | 13 | TRBV6-5 | CASSYSRTGELFF | TGTGCCAGCAGTTACTCTCGGACCGGGGAGCTGTTTTTT
NA | TRBD2 | TRBJ2-1 | 17 | TRBV5-4 | CASSLPVVAGAVNEQFF | TGTGCCAGCAGCTTGCCTGTAGTAGCGGGAGCAGTGAATGAGCAGTTCTTC
NA | TRBD1 | TRBJ1-1 | 13 | TRBV15 | CATNSGGDTEAFF | TGTGCGACCAACTCAGGGGGAGACACTGAAGCTTTCTTT
NA | NA | TRBJ2-2 | 13 | TRBV7-6 | CASRRGSAGELFF | TGTGCCAGCAGGAGAGGGTCGGCCGGGGAGCTGTTTTTT
NA | TRBD2 | TRBJ2-7 | 20 | TRBV4-1 | CASSRVRILAGGKSSYEQYF | TGCGCCAGCAGCCGCGTTCGGATACTAGCGGGAGGCAAAAGCTCCTACGAGCAGTACTTC